The entry that follows covers one T cell receptor beta chain sequence. Its target is unknown. These data originate in a study of OX40 agonist ivuxolimab in advanced cancers. Turning to the study itself: The mean age was approximately 56 years, ranging from about 20 to 90, with roughly four fifths of participants male. One patient with hepatocellular carcinoma and two with cutaneous melanoma, three in all, had partial responses.

On cycle 4 day 1 and cycle 7 day 1, as well as at baseline, blood was sampled. Overall study results and limits: Among the nonresponders, some also had low normalized T-cell clonal expansion.

In germline, CDR1 is SQVTM, CDR2 ANQGSEA. The ends lost 7 bases at V and 3 bases at J; junction bases unmatched: 5. The CDR3 is 12 amino acids. Profiling relied on immunoSEQ multiplex PCR, and the TCRdb table lists in-frame clones only, not all of them. The sample consists of about 100,000 clones, more than 85% of them appearing once. Sequencing used CD4+ or CD8+ T cells sorted from blood, obtained in a trial of the OX40 agonist ivuxolimab. The chain has TRBV29-1 and TRBJ1-1, with 7 bases aligning to TRBD1. The receptor comes from an adult with an advanced solid tumor such as melanoma, head and neck, liver or kidney cancer. This CDR3 reads CSAGDSHTEAFF. CDR3 bases: TGCAGCGCTGGGGACAGTCACACTGAAGCTTTCTTT. Supplemented by reference TRBV29-1 and TRBJ1-1, the full variable domain reads SAVISQKPSRDICQRGTSLTIQCQVDSQVTMMFWYRQQPGQSLTLIATANQGSEATYESGFVIDKFPISRPNLTFSTLTVSNMSPEDSSIYLCSAGDSHTEAFFGQGTRLTVV.